One sample yielded the 29 T cell receptor beta chains listed below, sequenced in a study of cytomegalovirus exposure and HLA in healthy donors. Vbeta (60) and Jbeta (13) primers were used in the PCR. Sequencing used immunoSEQ multiplex PCR; TCRdb keeps in-frame clones, though not all of them. Of approximately 190,000 clones listed, more than 65% are singletons. The sequenced sample was PBMCs. These receptors came from a man aged 35 to 55 in good health and CMV-seropositive.

The chain has TRBV6-1 and TRBJ2-1, with TRBD2 matching over 8 bases. Germline V lookup: CDR1 MNHNS, CDR2 SASEGT. The trim removed 1 base at V and 15 bases at J, leaving 5 bases unmatched. The CDR3 is 12 amino acids. The CDR3 spells CASSEVGGRLFF. DNA of the CDR3: TGTGCCAGCAGTGAAGTGGGCGGGAGGCTGTTCTTC.

This clone was counted a single time. The J gene is TRBJ1-2, the V gene TRBV18; D possibly corresponds to TRBD1 (6 bases). V was clipped by 0 bases and J by 4 bases, with 12 bases between them. The CDR3 is 15 amino acids. CDR1 is KGHSH, CDR2 LQKENI, per germline. DNA for the CDR3: TGTGCCAGCTCACCACCGATTTGGACAGCCTATGGCTACACCTTC. It translates to CASSPPIWTAYGYTF.

This clone qualifies as large. The chain is built from TRBV2 and TRBJ1-6, with D hard to call. Germline V gene lookup returns CDR1 SNHLY and CDR2 FYNNEI. This CDR3 has 14 amino acids. The V gene lost 1 base and the J gene lost 9 bases, with 10 bases spanning the gap. CDR3 sequence: CASSEVSPGSPLHF. The CDR3, as DNA: TGTGCCAGCAGTGAAGTGAGCCCGGGTTCACCCCTCCACTTT.

This chain connects TRBV5-6 to TRBJ2-1, with 10 bases identical to TRBD2. The CDR3 totals 14 residues. Trimming took 4 bases from V and 4 from J; bases not matched to a gene: 2. CDR1 is SGHDT and CDR2 is YYEEEE in the germline V gene. The CDR3 spells CASSRGLAYNEQFF. CDR3 in DNA: TGTGCCAGCAGCAGGGGACTAGCGTACAATGAGCAGTTCTTC.

The J gene is TRBJ2-2, the V gene TRBV18; TRBD1 matches at 8 bases. Losses at the gene ends were 6 bases for V and 4 bases for J; bases not matched to a gene: 7. This CDR3 has 15 residues. Looked up from germline, CDR1 is KGHSH and CDR2 is LQKENI. The CDR3 loop is CASSPTGGGTGELFF. The CDR3 DNA sequence: TGTGCCAGCTCGCCCACAGGGGGAGGCACCGGGGAGCTGTTTTTT.

The chain uses TRBV10-3 and TRBJ1-2; 7 bases fit TRBD1. The V gene's germline CDR1 is ENHRY and CDR2 SYGVKD. The CDR3 consists of 13 residues. V trimming: 8 bases; J trimming: 7 bases; junction bases outside the gene matches: 10. CDR3: CAIGLTGAGGYTF. The CDR3 nucleotides read TGTGCCATCGGACTTACAGGGGCGGGTGGCTACACCTTC.

The gene calls are TRBV4-2 and TRBJ2-1, with D maybe TRBD2 (7 bases). CDR1 LGHNA and CDR2 YNFKEQ come from the germline V gene. Trimming pared 4 bases from V and 4 bases from J, leaving 20 bases between. The CDR3 is 17 amino acids. In nucleotides, the CDR3 is TGTGCCAGCAGCCTAGAGTACCGGGCGGGGGCTTACAATGAGCAGTTCTTC. Its protein product is CASSLEYRAGAYNEQFF.

The V call is TRBV6-5, the J call TRBJ2-1; 7 bases agree with TRBD2. Germline V gene sequence: CDR1 MNHEY, CDR2 SVGAGI. V was pared by 2 bases and J by 4 bases, with 5 bases of the junction left unmatched. The CDR3 consists of 15 residues. CDR3 DNA: TGTGCCAGCAGTTACGGGCTAGCGGCTTACAATGAGCAGTTCTTC. It codes for CASSYGLAAYNEQFF.

This clone was observed once. This chain joins TRBV6-5 and TRBJ2-7; the match to TRBD2 covers 11 bases. CDR1 and CDR2 (germline): MNHEY, SVGAGI. The J segment lost 0 bases and the V segment lost 2 bases, leaving 0 bases of the junction unmatched. The CDR3 sequence is 15 residues long. The DNA for the CDR3 is TGTGCCAGCAGTTACCTAGCGGGGGGCTCCTACGAGCAGTACTTC. This encodes CASSYLAGGSYEQYF.

In regard to this clone: Additional DNA sequences in this sample encode the identical CDR3. This chain links TRBV11-3 with TRBJ2-3, with 10 bases aligning to TRBD2. V lost 1 base and J lost 3; bases outside the gene matches: 4. Germline CDR1 and CDR2: SGHNT and YENEEA. This CDR3 comprises 16 residues. CDR3 region: CASSLGLAGATDTQYF. CDR3 in DNA: TGTGCCAGCAGCTTAGGACTAGCGGGCGCAACAGATACGCAGTATTTT.

The J gene is TRBJ2-7, the V gene TRBV5-8, with 14 bases that match TRBD2. V dropped 4 bases and J dropped 6; count of bases not matched to a gene: 15. Germline lookup yields CDR1 SGHTS and CDR2 YDEGEE. The CDR3 consists of 18 residues. The CDR3: CASSTRTSGRTPVGEQYF. The DNA of the CDR3 is TGTGCCAGCAGCACTCGGACTAGCGGGAGGACTCCCGTCGGCGAGCAGTACTTC. Together with reference TRBV5-8 and TRBJ2-7, the CDR3 gives the full variable domain: EAGVTQSPTHLIKTRGQQATLRCSPISGHTSVYWYQQALGLGLQFLLWYDEGEERNRGNFPPRFSGRQFPNYSSELNVNALELEDSALYLCASSTRTSGRTPVGEQYFGPGTRLTVT.

The J gene is TRBJ2-2, the V gene TRBV27; perhaps TRBD1 as D (6 bases). Germline V gene data show CDR1 as MNHEY and CDR2 as SMNVEV (reference sequence). V lost 4 bases and J 5 bases, leaving 14 bases between the germline ends. The CDR3 sequence is 15 residues long. The CDR3 is CASSSPRGQTGELFF. The CDR3 DNA sequence: TGTGCCAGCAGTTCCCCACGCGGACAGACCGGGGAGCTGTTTTTT.

The sample holds a few counts of this clone. V and J are TRBV5-1 and TRBJ1-6, with D possibly being TRBD1 (6 bases). Trimming removed 0 bases at V and 9 bases at J, with 19 bases between. Germline CDR1 SGHRS, CDR2 YFSETQ. CDR3 length: 17 amino acids. The CDR3 is CASSLAPGRGSASPLHF. The CDR3 DNA sequence: TGCGCCAGCAGCTTGGCCCCAGGCAGGGGTTCTGCTTCACCCCTCCACTTT.

This clone was detected a few times. The rearrangement uses TRBV6-6 and TRBJ1-2; maybe TRBD1 (6 bases). The V and J ends lost 0 bases and 8 bases respectively, with 16 bases between them. This CDR3 contains 15 residues. Germline V gene data show CDR1 as MNHNY and CDR2 as SVGAGI (reference sequence). The CDR3 is CASSYSSGESGGYTF. CDR3 DNA: TGTGCCAGCAGTTACTCCTCAGGGGAATCAGGAGGCTACACCTTC.

This clone has more than one count but fewer than ten. This sequence joins TRBV2 and TRBJ2-1; 12 positions match TRBD2. The trim removed 3 bases at V and 5 bases at J, leaving 8 bases unmatched. Germline CDR1 SNHLY, CDR2 FYNNEI. There are 17 residues in the CDR3. The CDR3 region has the DNA TGTGCCAGCAGTGATTCGGTCCGACTAGCGGGGGACAATGAGCAGTTCTTC. Translation: CASSDSVRLAGDNEQFF. The full variable domain, in which reference TRBV2 and TRBJ2-1 provide the parts outside the CDR3, is EPEVTQTPSHQVTQMGQEVILRCVPISNHLYFYWYRQILGQKVEFLVSFYNNEISEKSEIFDDQFSVERPDGSNFTLKIRSTKLEDSAMYFCASSDSVRLAGDNEQFFGPGTRLTVL.

The chain employs TRBV5-6 and TRBJ1-6; D is possibly TRBD1 (6 bases). V lost 4 bases, J lost 0 bases, and 14 bases lay in between. The CDR3 has 17 amino acids. Germline loops: CDR1 SGHDT, CDR2 YYEEEE. The CDR3 loop is CASSRNRVSSYNSPLHF. The CDR3 bases are TGTGCCAGCAGCCGCAACAGGGTGAGCTCCTATAATTCACCCCTCCACTTT. Combining the CDR3 with reference TRBV5-6 and TRBJ1-6 gives the whole variable domain DAGVTQSPTHLIKTRGQQVTLRCSPKSGHDTVSWYQQALGQGPQFIFQYYEEEERQRGNFPDRFSGHQFPNYSSELNVNALLLGDSALYLCASSRNRVSSYNSPLHFGNGTRLTVT.

This clone was found a few times. This chain links TRBV7-8 with TRBJ2-6; D ambiguous. Germline CDR1 SGHVS, CDR2 FQNEAQ. V dropped 1 base and J dropped 0 bases, with 7 bases sitting between them. CDR3 length: 16 residues. The CDR3 loop is CASSLEYGSGANVLTF. The DNA for the CDR3 is TGTGCCAGCAGCTTAGAGTACGGCTCTGGGGCCAACGTCCTGACTTTC.

V and J are TRBV9 and TRBJ2-5; 11 bases map to TRBD1. Looked up from germline, CDR1 is SGDLS and CDR2 is YYNGEE. This CDR3 contains 14 residues. V shed 6 bases and J 0 bases; nucleotides not matched to a gene: 1. The chain's CDR3 is CASTGQGDQETQYF. The CDR3 nucleotides are TGTGCCAGCACGGGACAGGGGGACCAAGAGACCCAGTACTTC.

The rearrangement uses TRBV6-5 and TRBJ1-6; no reliable D call. The germline V gene has CDR1 MNHEY and CDR2 SVGAGI. The CDR3 runs to 15 residues. The germline V and J ends were trimmed by 2 bases and 9 bases, with 14 bases remaining between them. The CDR3 nucleotides are TGTGCCAGCAGTTACACCCAACCCGGCGGTTCACCCCTCCACTTT. It is translated as CASSYTQPGGSPLHF.

Points on this clone: Additional DNA sequences in this sample encode the identical CDR3. V gene TRBV5-1 combines with J gene TRBJ1-1; a possible D gene is TRBD1 (5 bases). Trimming left V 4 bases short and J 6 bases short, with 22 bases between. CDR1 SGHRS and CDR2 YFSETQ come from the germline V gene. This CDR3 comprises 16 residues. The CDR3 coding sequence is TGCGCCAGCAGCCTGTGGCTAAGGCGTGAAGGGGCTGAAGCTTTCTTT. This gives the protein CASSLWLRREGAEAFF.

The chain carries TRBV4-2 and TRBJ2-7; possible D gene TRBD1, 6 bases. CDR3 size: 14 residues. The V and J ends lost 2 bases and 4 bases respectively, with 12 bases between them. CDR1 is LGHNA, CDR2 YNFKEQ, per germline. As DNA, the CDR3 is TGTGCCAGCAGCCAACAGGGGCCTGTTTACGAGCAGTACTTC. It yields the protein CASSQQGPVYEQYF.

Worth noting for this clone: The junction and the germline gene differ at one end; a read error may be behind it. V gene TRBV5-1 combines with J gene TRBJ1-2; D is perhaps TRBD1 (6 bases). The germline gives CDR1 SGHRS, CDR2 YFSETQ. The CDR3 has 16 residues. The CDR3 loop is CASGLVPGAIQYGYTF. The CDR3 coding sequence is TGCGCCAGCGGCTTGGTCCCAGGGGCCATCCAATATGGCTACACCTTC.

The rearrangement uses TRBV7-9 and TRBJ1-4; D unresolved. Germline V gene lookup returns CDR1 SEHNR and CDR2 FQNEAQ (reference sequence). The ends were cut back, 5 bases at V and 1 base at J, with 14 bases in the middle. This CDR3 comprises 16 residues. The CDR3 loop reads CASSKRLRETNEKLFF. CDR3 nucleotides: TGTGCCAGCAGCAAGCGCTTGCGTGAAACTAATGAAAAACTGTTTTTT.

The chain joins TRBV4-2 to TRBJ1-5; 7 nucleotides line up with TRBD1. Germline V gives CDR1 LGHNA, CDR2 YNFKEQ. The CDR3 totals 12 residues. V lost 6 bases, J lost 9 bases, and 5 bases stayed unmatched. In DNA, the CDR3 is TGTGCCAGCAGACACCAGGGGGGGCCCCAGCATTTT. Translation gives CASRHQGGPQHF.

The V and J genes are TRBV6-5 and TRBJ1-5; 7 bases match TRBD1. This CDR3 comprises 14 residues. Trimming at V came to 6 bases and at J to 7 bases, leaving 9 bases not matched to a gene. The germline V gene has CDR1 MNHEY and CDR2 SVGAGI. DNA of the CDR3: TGTGCCAGCAGGAGAAAGGGGGCTCGGCAGCCCCAGCATTTT. Translation: CASRRKGARQPQHF.

A few counts support this clone. V gene TRBV7-3 combines with J gene TRBJ2-4; 7 nucleotides agree with TRBD2. After removal of 5 bases from V and 7 bases from J, the junction contained 5 bases not matched to a gene. The CDR3 is 13 amino acids. Looked up from germline, CDR1 is SGHTA and CDR2 is FQGTGA. The CDR3 here is CASSPGGRNIQYF. As DNA, the CDR3 is TGTGCCAGCAGCCCGGGAGGACGGAACATTCAGTACTTC.

The J gene is TRBJ2-7, the V gene TRBV7-9, with D maybe TRBD1 (6 bases). The V and J ends lost 2 bases and 2 bases respectively, with 25 bases between them. This CDR3 has 19 residues. Looked up from germline, CDR1 is SEHNR and CDR2 is FQNEAQ (reference sequence). The CDR3 spells CASSLKPTRTADRAYEQYF. CDR3 bases: TGTGCCAGCAGCTTAAAGCCTACAAGGACAGCTGATAGAGCCTACGAGCAGTACTTC.

The chain recombines TRBV25-1 with TRBJ2-6; 10 bases agree with TRBD1. Germline assignment: CDR1 MGHDK and CDR2 SYGVNS. Trimming removed 6 bases from V and 2 bases from J; junction bases left unmatched: 4. The length of the CDR3 is 16 residues. The chain's CDR3 is CASSPGTGAGANVLTF. Written as DNA, the CDR3 is TGTGCCAGCAGCCCCGGGACAGGGGCTGGGGCCAACGTCCTGACTTTC.

V usage is TRBV5-4 and J usage is TRBJ2-7, with a weak D call TRBD2 (6 bases). Trimming took 4 bases from V and 6 from J, leaving 14 bases between them. There are 13 residues in the CDR3. Germline loops: CDR1 SGHNT, CDR2 YYREEE (reference sequence). Written as DNA, the CDR3 is TGTGCCAGCAGCCAAGAACGGGGGTTCGAGCAGTACTTC. Translated, it gives CASSQERGFEQYF. The whole variable domain, remainder taken from reference TRBV5-4 and TRBJ2-7, is ETGVTQSPTHLIKTRGQQVTLRCSSQSGHNTVSWYQQALGQGPQFIFQYYREEENGRGNFPPRFSGLQFPNYSSELNVNALELDDSALYLCASSQERGFEQYFGPGTRLTVT.